These 29 T cell receptor beta chains were all obtained from the same sample, sequenced in a study of Ad26.COV2.S vaccination and SARS-CoV-2 variants. Treatment given: about 20 received Ad26.COV2.S at low or high dose, single or two shots; 5 received placebo; per-sample allocation not given. The samples date from day 63 after the first vaccine or placebo injection. Sequencing was performed with immunoSEQ multiplex PCR; in TCRdb, only in-frame clones are kept and a portion is missing. The sample yields nearly 400,000 clones, 89% seen once. This specimen was peripheral blood, taken in a trial of Ad26.COV2.S vaccine versus placebo. These receptors originate from a person aged 18 to 65 who received the Ad26.COV2.S COVID-19 vaccine or a placebo.

V is TRBV5-1 and J is TRBJ1-4, with D perhaps TRBD1 (5 bases). Germline CDR1 is SGHRS and CDR2 is YFSETQ. The V end was cut by 1 base, the J end by 1 base, with 20 bases between. The CDR3 length is 19 residues. As DNA, the CDR3 is TGCGCCAGCAGCTTGATCCCAGCTATATCGGGGGGAACTAATGAAAAACTGTTTTTT. The encoded protein is CASSLIPAISGGTNEKLFF.

V gene TRBV5-1 combines with J gene TRBJ2-2, with TRBD2 matching 7 bases. Germline CDR1 and CDR2: SGHRS and YFSETQ. This CDR3 is built from 15 residues. With 3 bases clipped from V and 3 bases from J, the junction kept 5 bases outside the gene matches. CDR3 nucleotide sequence: TGCGCCAGCAGCTCGGGACTACGGGACACCGGGGAGCTGTTTTTT. Translation: CASSSGLRDTGELFF.

A remark on this clone: An end of the junction differs from the germline gene, which may be a read error. The V gene is TRBV28, the J gene TRBJ1-2; tentative D call: TRBD1 (6 bases). The germline gives CDR1 MDHEN, CDR2 SYDVKM. This CDR3 has 14 amino acids. CDR3 nucleotides: TGTGCCAGCAGTTTAGGGGCAGGGGAACGCCTAACTAACTTC. It codes for CASSLGAGERLTNF.

This clone has a single count. The chain carries TRBV9 and TRBJ2-1; D perhaps matches TRBD2 (6 bases). The CDR3 sequence is 16 residues long. Germline assignment: CDR1 SGDLS and CDR2 YYNGEE. Trimming stripped 4 bases from V and 2 bases from J, with 16 bases between. CDR3 amino acids: CASSKSGTDTYNEQFF. The CDR3 DNA sequence: TGTGCCAGCAGCAAGTCCGGGACTGACACCTACAATGAGCAGTTCTTC.

The chain uses TRBV6-5 and TRBJ1-2; 7 bases map to TRBD1. The germline gives CDR1 MNHEY, CDR2 SVGAGI. This CDR3 comprises 12 residues. The J segment lost 4 bases and the V segment lost 10 bases, leaving 6 bases of the junction unmatched. CDR3 in amino acids: CATLRDSYGYTF. CDR3 nucleotides: TGTGCCACCCTCCGGGACAGCTATGGCTACACCTTC.

The rearrangement uses TRBV5-6 and TRBJ2-7; D might be TRBD2 (5 bases). CDR1 is SGHDT and CDR2 is YYEEEE in the germline V gene. The CDR3 consists of 15 residues. The ends were cut back, 0 bases at V and 0 bases at J, with 10 bases in the middle. CDR3 nucleotides: TGTGCCAGCAGCTTGGTTTTCGGGAACTCCTACGAGCAGTACTTC. It translates to CASSLVFGNSYEQYF.

The gene calls are TRBV6-5 and TRBJ1-6, with D perhaps TRBD1 (6 bases). CDR1 MNHEY and CDR2 SVGAGI come from the germline V gene. The CDR3 consists of 13 residues. The germline V and J ends were trimmed by 8 bases and 7 bases, with 12 bases remaining between them. The CDR3 sequence is CASRSDRNSPLHF. CDR3 in DNA: TGTGCCAGCCGATCGGACAGAAATTCACCCCTCCACTTT.

The chain carries TRBV24-1 and TRBJ1-2; D is ambiguous. This CDR3 spans 14 amino acids. Per the germline V gene, CDR1 is KGHDR and CDR2 is SFDVKD. The V and J ends lost 3 bases and 4 bases respectively, with 11 bases between them. The CDR3 sequence is CATSDPGRTYGYTF. The DNA for the CDR3 is TGTGCCACCAGTGATCCTGGAAGAACCTATGGCTACACCTTC.

The chain employs TRBV9 and TRBJ2-1; 9 nucleotides line up with TRBD2. From germline, CDR1 is SGDLS and CDR2 YYNGEE. Germline trimming cut 4 bases from V and 8 bases from J; bases unmatched to any gene: 13. This CDR3 is 16 amino acids long. CDR3 nucleotide sequence: TGTGCCAGCAGCACCCTTTCGGGGCGGGAGGGCGATGAGCAGTTCTTC. Its protein is CASSTLSGREGDEQFF. The whole variable domain, remainder taken from reference TRBV9 and TRBJ2-1, is DSGVTQTPKHLITATGQRVTLRCSPRSGDLSVYWYQQSLDQGLQFLIQYYNGEERAKGNILERFSAQQFPDLHSELNLSSLELGDSALYFCASSTLSGREGDEQFFGPGTRLTVL.

The chain is built from TRBV6-5 and TRBJ1-3, with no clear D. The CDR3 length is 14 residues. Germline lookup yields CDR1 MNHEY and CDR2 SVGAGI. V was clipped by 5 bases and J by 1 base, with 9 bases between them. CDR3 region: CASSTPRSGNTIYF. The CDR3 region has the DNA TGTGCCAGCAGTACCCCGCGGTCTGGAAACACCATATATTTT.

The chain links TRBV4-3 to TRBJ1-1; D perhaps matches TRBD1 (6 bases). CDR3 length: 13 amino acids. Germline loops: CDR1 LGHNA, CDR2 YSLEER. Trimming took off 2 bases at V and 4 bases at J, with 8 bases between the two ends. The CDR3 region has the DNA TGCGCCAGCAGCCAAAGGGGGGCCACTGAAGCTTTCTTT. It codes for CASSQRGATEAFF.

J is TRBJ2-2 and V is TRBV2; 10 bases line up with TRBD2. This CDR3 region has 17 residues. With 8 bases clipped from V and 6 bases from J, the junction kept 15 bases outside the gene matches. The V gene's germline CDR1 is SNHLY and CDR2 FYNNEI. CDR3 coding DNA: TGTGCCAGCGGCCAGGCTAGCGGGAGATATTTTGCCGGGGAGCTGTTTTTT. The encoded protein is CASGQASGRYFAGELFF.

V usage is TRBV5-1 and J usage is TRBJ1-1; perhaps TRBD1 as D (5 bases). Germline CDR1 is SGHRS and CDR2 is YFSETQ. This CDR3 region has 13 residues. V was trimmed by 6 bases and J by 1 base, leaving 10 bases between them. The CDR3 sequence: CASNRGPNTEAFF. CDR3 coding DNA: TGCGCCAGCAACCGGGGACCGAACACTGAAGCTTTCTTT.

This clone occurred a few times. Here the CDR3 reads CASSLGGYKNIQYF. The CDR3, as DNA: TGTGCCAGCAGTTTGGGGGGATACAAAAACATTCAGTACTTC. The genes are TRBV27 and TRBJ2-4; TRBD2 might be the D (6 bases). Germline CDR1 MNHEY, CDR2 SMNVEV (reference sequence). This CDR3 has 14 amino acids. Deletions cut 3 bases from V and 3 bases from J, with 9 bases between.

The chain couples TRBV30 to TRBJ1-1; D not resolved. V lost 7 bases and J lost 11, with 14 bases in between. Germline V gene lookup returns CDR1 GTSNPN and CDR2 SVGIG (reference sequence). There are 10 residues in the CDR3. The CDR3 nucleotides are TGTGCCTCTCTGACTCTTGGGGCTTTCTTT. Its protein is CASLTLGAFF.

This chain uses TRBV27 with TRBJ2-7, with a tentative D call TRBD2 (5 bases). CDR3 length equals 13 residues. The V end lost 3 bases, the J end lost 8 bases, and 14 bases lay between the germline ends. CDR1 and CDR2 (germline): MNHEY, SMNVEV (reference sequence). CDR3 nucleotide sequence: TGTGCCAGCAGTTTGGACTCCGTGTCAAAGCAGTACTTC. The encoded protein is CASSLDSVSKQYF.

This chain connects TRBV4-2 to TRBJ2-3; 7 bases fit TRBD2. The CDR3 consists of 16 residues. The germline V gene encodes CDR1 LGHNA and CDR2 YNFKEQ. J was trimmed by 6 bases and V by 1 base; bases with no gene match: 10. In nucleotides, the CDR3 is TGTGCCAGCAGCCAAGGCACGGGAGGCCCCTTTGATACGCAGTATTTT. Its translation: CASSQGTGGPFDTQYF.

The chain joins TRBV11-2 to TRBJ2-7, with D possibly matching TRBD2 (7 bases). This CDR3 spans 17 amino acids. The V gene lost 1 base and the J gene lost 1 base, with 17 bases spanning the gap. CDR1 and CDR2 (germline): SGHAT, FQNNGV. The CDR3: CASSLAPSGGRSYEQYF. Here the CDR3 DNA reads TGTGCCAGCAGCTTAGCCCCGTCGGGGGGCCGGTCCTACGAGCAGTACTTC.

The chain couples TRBV11-2 to TRBJ2-1, with D possibly TRBD2 on 6 matching bases. Trimming removed 1 base from V and 4 bases from J, with 20 bases in between. The CDR3 contains 18 residues. Per germline, CDR1 SGHAT and CDR2 FQNNGV. CDR3 DNA sequence: TGTGCCAGCAGCTTAGTAGGGTCGGCTAGCGTGTTTTACAATGAGCAGTTCTTC. Translation gives CASSLVGSASVFYNEQFF.

A note on this clone: The same CDR3 also results from other DNA sequences found in this sample. This rearrangement joins TRBV28 to TRBJ1-5; D is unresolved. Trimming cost V 5 bases and J 5 bases, with 4 bases left between them. There are 11 residues in the CDR3. The germline gives CDR1 MDHEN, CDR2 SYDVKM. The CDR3 coding sequence is TGTGCCAGCAGTCTGGATCAGCCCCAGCATTTT. As protein: CASSLDQPQHF.

The gene calls are TRBV3-1 (or the pseudogene TRBV3-2) and TRBJ1-6, with TRBD1 as a possible D gene (5 bases). Trimming left V 1 base short and J 9 bases short, with 10 bases between. The CDR3 runs 14 residues. The germline V gene has CDR1 LGHDT and CDR2 YNNKEL (reference sequence). CDR3 in DNA: TGTGCCAGCAGCCAAGTCGGGGGTGGTTCACCCCTCCACTTT. Protein sequence: CASSQVGGGSPLHF.

The chain has TRBV11-3 and TRBJ1-1, with D unresolved. The CDR3 is 15 amino acids. Between the trimmed V and J ends, which lost 5 bases and 7 bases, there was a span of 20 bases. From germline, CDR1 is SGHNT and CDR2 YENEEA. The CDR3 spells CASSMTAGPYREAFF. In nucleotides, the CDR3 is TGTGCCAGCAGCATGACCGCCGGGCCCTACCGTGAAGCTTTCTTT.

Written as DNA, the CDR3 is TGCAGTGCGAGCGACGGAGATGGCTACACCTTC. Translation gives CSASDGDGYTF. This chain connects TRBV20-1 to TRBJ1-2, with no clear D. Germline V gene lookup returns CDR1 DFQATT and CDR2 SNEGSKA (reference sequence). Between the trimmed V and J ends, which lost 6 bases and 6 bases, there was a span of 11 bases. The CDR3 covers 11 residues.

Details on this clone: In the same sample, other DNA sequences code for this CDR3. J is TRBJ2-1 and V is TRBV3-1 (or the pseudogene TRBV3-2); perhaps TRBD2 as D (5 bases). V was pared by 1 base and J by 10 bases, with 5 bases between. The V gene's germline CDR1 is LGHDT and CDR2 YNNKEL (reference sequence). This CDR3 is 11 amino acids long. The CDR3 DNA reads as TGTGCCAGCAGCCAAGGAGGGGAGCAGTTCTTC. Protein sequence: CASSQGGEQFF.

This chain links TRBV27 with TRBJ1-2; D uncertain. This CDR3 contains 15 residues. V shed 0 bases and J shed 4 bases, with 12 bases lying between them. Germline lookup yields CDR1 MNHEY and CDR2 SMNVEV (reference sequence). CDR3 sequence: CASSLSAAGGYGYTF. The CDR3 DNA reads TGTGCCAGCAGTTTATCGGCGGCAGGAGGCTATGGCTACACCTTC.

This rearrangement joins TRBV28 to TRBJ2-3; D could derive from TRBD1 or TRBD2 (5 bases each). V lost 7 bases and J lost 2, with 22 bases in between. The length of the CDR3 is 17 residues. Germline V lookup: CDR1 MDHEN, CDR2 SYDVKM. The CDR3 region is CASIKGTRFPPTDTQYF. CDR3 nucleotide sequence: TGTGCCAGCATTAAGGGGACGAGGTTTCCTCCCACAGATACGCAGTATTTT.

The chain uses TRBV19 and TRBJ2-1; 13 bases are shared with TRBD2. The CDR3 loop spans 16 amino acids. Germline V CDR1 and CDR2: LNHDA, SQIVND (reference sequence). Germline trimming cut 2 bases from V and 6 bases from J; bases unmatched to any gene: 4. The DNA for the CDR3 is TGTGCCAGTAGTATACCGGGACTAGCGGGAAGCAATGAGCAGTTCTTC. It specifies CASSIPGLAGSNEQFF.

The V gene is TRBV27, the J gene TRBJ2-2; weak D call: TRBD2 (5 bases). Germline CDR1 MNHEY, CDR2 SMNVEV (reference sequence). The CDR3 consists of 16 residues. Trimming took 2 bases from V and 5 from J, leaving 15 bases between them. The CDR3 spells CASSLRLSGVTGELFF. The CDR3 bases are TGTGCCAGCAGTTTACGATTAAGCGGAGTGACCGGGGAGCTGTTTTTT.

The rearrangement uses TRBV28 and TRBJ1-3; tentative D call: TRBD1 (6 bases). Trimming removed 5 bases at V and 1 base at J, with 15 bases between. Germline CDR1 is MDHEN and CDR2 is SYDVKM. The CDR3 is 16 residues long. CDR3 bases: TGTGCCAGCAGTCCAACGGGACAAATATCTGGAAACACCATATATTTT. Translating it yields CASSPTGQISGNTIYF.